A single sample gave rise to the 22 T cell receptor beta chains below, sequenced in a study of blood T cell repertoires in COVID-19. Only in-frame clones appear in the TCRdb table, and some are missing; sequencing was by immunoSEQ multiplex PCR. The data hold some 130,000 clones, with around 80% observed a single time. Sequenced sample: peripheral blood. These receptors all come from a man aged 70 or older with acute or convalescent COVID-19.

The CDR3 here is CASRSGGRAEAFF. The CDR3 DNA reads as TGTGCCAGCAGATCAGGGGGCAGGGCTGAAGCTTTCTTT. This sequence joins TRBV6-5 and TRBJ1-1, with 8 bases lining up with TRBD1. This CDR3 is 13 amino acids long. Germline V gene sequence: CDR1 MNHEY, CDR2 SVGAGI. The V segment lost 6 bases and the J segment 6 bases; nucleotides outside the gene matches: 6.

This clone was seen more than once but under ten times. CDR3 residues: CASREGSWTGHIQYF. CDR3 bases: TGCGCCAGCAGAGAGGGTAGTTGGACAGGTCACATTCAGTACTTC. The rearrangement links TRBV10-1 to TRBJ2-4, with 7 nucleotides matching TRBD1. Germline lookup yields CDR1 WNHNN and CDR2 SYGVQD (reference sequence). The length of the CDR3 is 15 residues. The V gene end was trimmed by 6 bases and the J gene end by 8 bases; junction bases not matched to a gene: 13.

J is TRBJ1-2 and V is TRBV6-1, with TRBD1 matching 7 bases. This CDR3 is built from 14 residues. V lost 0 bases, J lost 2 bases, and 0 bases stayed unmatched. Germline CDR1 MNHNS, CDR2 SASEGT. The CDR3 nucleotides read TGTGCCAGCAGTGAAGCGACAGGGAACTATGGCTACACCTTC. Amino acids: CASSEATGNYGYTF.

J is TRBJ2-1 and V is TRBV7-3, with 9 nucleotides matching TRBD2. This CDR3 has 14 residues. V shed 1 base, J shed 8 bases, and the junction held 3 bases outside the gene matches. The germline gives CDR1 SGHTA, CDR2 FQGTGA. For the CDR3, the DNA is TGTGCCAGCAGCTTAAGCGGGGGGGCCGATGAGCAGTTCTTC. Translating gives CASSLSGGADEQFF.

The gene calls are TRBV7-4 and TRBJ2-3, with 8 bases lining up with TRBD1. Per the germline V gene, CDR1 is SGHVT and CDR2 is SQSDAQ. The CDR3 is 17 residues long. Losses at the gene ends were 1 base for V and 4 bases for J; bases not matched to a gene: 10. This chain's CDR3 is CASSLDYSGGEADTQYF. CDR3 DNA: TGTGCCAGCAGCTTAGATTACTCAGGGGGCGAAGCAGATACGCAGTATTTT. Based on the CDR3 plus reference TRBV7-4 and TRBJ2-3, the full variable domain is GAGVSQSPRYKVAKRGRDVALRCDSISGHVTLYWYRQTLGQGSEVLTYSQSDAQRDKSGRPSGRFSAERPERSVSTLKIQRTEQGDSAVYLCASSLDYSGGEADTQYFGPGTRLTVL.

This sequence joins TRBV10-3 and TRBJ1-3; D is unclear. This CDR3 is 14 amino acids long. Germline V gene data show CDR1 as ENHRY and CDR2 as SYGVKD. Trimming took off 7 bases at V and 1 base at J, with 11 bases between the two ends. The CDR3 loop is CAITPSGSGNTIYF. CDR3 sequence (DNA): TGTGCCATCACCCCCTCGGGGTCTGGAAACACCATATATTTT.

The chain joins TRBV6-6 to TRBJ1-1; D gene ambiguous. The germline CDR1 and CDR2 sequences are MNHNY and SVGAGI (reference sequence). The V gene lost 7 bases and the J gene lost 6 bases, with 12 bases spanning the gap. The CDR3 is 12 amino acids. CDR3 DNA: TGTGCCAGCACTACCCTAGGAGCTGAAGCTTTCTTT. It encodes CASTTLGAEAFF.

This chain links TRBV5-1 with TRBJ1-1, with D perhaps TRBD1 (5 bases). This CDR3 is 14 amino acids long. Looked up from germline, CDR1 is SGHRS and CDR2 is YFSETQ. V gave up 4 bases and J gave up 5 bases, with 15 bases separating them. The CDR3 nucleotides read TGCGCCAGCAGCGGTGGGCGGGGGGAGACTGAAGCTTTCTTT. This codes for CASSGGRGETEAFF.

The V call is TRBV18, the J call TRBJ2-7; tentative D call: TRBD2 (5 bases). The V gene lost 2 bases and the J gene lost 6 bases, with 8 bases spanning the gap. CDR1 is KGHSH and CDR2 is LQKENI in the germline V gene. The CDR3 covers 12 residues. CDR3: CASSPNRGEQYF. CDR3 nucleotides: TGTGCCAGCTCACCAAATCGGGGCGAGCAGTACTTC.

The chain recombines TRBV4-1 with TRBJ1-2; 8 nucleotides align to TRBD1. Germline CDR1 MGHRA, CDR2 YSYEKL. The CDR3 has 15 residues. With 4 bases clipped from V and 4 bases from J, the junction kept 8 bases outside the gene matches. In DNA form, the CDR3 reads TGCGCCAGCAGCCCACCCGGACAGGGCCTCTATGGCTACACCTTC. Protein sequence: CASSPPGQGLYGYTF.

The rearrangement joins TRBV7-2 to TRBJ2-7, with 11 bases lining up with TRBD1. The CDR3 is made up of 15 amino acids. CDR1 SGHTA and CDR2 FQGNSA come from the germline V gene. J was trimmed by 7 bases and V by 0 bases; bases with no gene match: 5. The CDR3 bases are TGTGCCAGCAGCTTAGCGGGGACAGGGGGAAAAGAGCAGTACTTC. Translating gives CASSLAGTGGKEQYF.

About this clone: The junction differs from germline at one of its ends, possibly a read error. V is TRBV5-6 and J is TRBJ2-7; TRBD2 aligns across 9 bases. Germline values: CDR1 SGHDT, CDR2 YYEEEE. The CDR3 contains 13 residues. The CDR3 DNA sequence: TGTGCCAGCAGCGTAGCGGGGGCCACTCTAATCGAGTTC. Residues: CASSVAGATLIEF.

V is TRBV2 and J is TRBJ1-4; D may be TRBD1 (6 bases). CDR3 length: 14 amino acids. V was trimmed by 4 bases and J by 8 bases, leaving 14 bases between them. CDR1 SNHLY and CDR2 FYNNEI come from the germline V gene. CDR3 coding DNA: TGTGCCAGCAGTGTTCAGGGGATCGGAGAAAAACTGTTTTTT. Translation gives CASSVQGIGEKLFF.

This chain joins TRBV6-1 and TRBJ1-6, with TRBD1 matching over 8 bases. The V segment lost 2 bases and the J segment 7 bases; nucleotides outside the gene matches: 4. CDR1 is MNHNS and CDR2 is SASEGT in the germline V gene. The CDR3 has 15 residues. The DNA of the CDR3 is TGTGCCAGCAGTGAACGGGACAGGAGAAATTCACCCCTCCACTTT. It translates to CASSERDRRNSPLHF.

The V gene is TRBV5-1, the J gene TRBJ1-6, with a weak D call TRBD1 (5 bases). V was shortened by 4 bases and J by 0 bases, with 14 bases between the two germline ends. CDR3 length: 17 amino acids. Germline CDR1 SGHRS, CDR2 YFSETQ. In DNA form, the CDR3 reads TGCGCCAGCAGCATCCGACAGTTGAGCTCCTATAATTCACCCCTCCACTTT. It translates to CASSIRQLSSYNSPLHF.

The chain has TRBV3-1 (or the pseudogene TRBV3-2) and TRBJ2-5; TRBD1 aligns across 7 bases. The CDR3 has 14 amino acids. J lost 10 bases, V lost 2 bases, and 10 bases had no gene match. CDR1 is LGHDT, CDR2 YNNKEL, per germline (reference sequence). The CDR3 DNA reads TGTGCCAGCAGCCAATCACTACAGGGGACGGGCCAGTACTTC. This sequence encodes CASSQSLQGTGQYF.

This chain links TRBV3-1 (or the pseudogene TRBV3-2) with TRBJ1-1; D perhaps matches TRBD1 (5 bases). Germline V CDR1 and CDR2: LGHDT, YNNKEL (reference sequence). This CDR3 is 13 amino acids long. V was pared by 5 bases and J by 5 bases, with 12 bases between. CDR3 in amino acids: CASSAPGGTEAFF. DNA for the CDR3: TGTGCCAGCAGCGCTCCCGGGGGGACTGAAGCTTTCTTT.

The chain combines TRBV5-1 with TRBJ2-3, with TRBD2 matching over 8 bases. Germline CDR1 and CDR2: SGHRS and YFSETQ. The CDR3 is 16 amino acids. V shed 1 base, J shed 2 bases, and the junction held 6 bases outside the gene matches. This CDR3 is CASSLFGGAVTDTQYF. The CDR3 region has the DNA TGCGCCAGCAGCTTGTTCGGGGGGGCCGTCACAGATACGCAGTATTTT.

The CDR3 reads CASSLDRNYGYTF. CDR3 in DNA: TGCGCCAGCAGCTTGGACAGGAACTATGGCTACACCTTC. The chain uses TRBV5-1 and TRBJ1-2, with D perhaps TRBD1 (5 bases). CDR1 SGHRS and CDR2 YFSETQ come from the germline V gene. Trimming removed 0 bases at V and 2 bases at J, with 5 bases between. This CDR3 has 13 residues. Filled out from reference TRBV5-1 and TRBJ1-2, the complete variable domain reads KAGVTQTPRYLIKTRGQQVTLSCSPISGHRSVSWYQQTPGQGLQFLFEYFSETQRNKGNFPGRFSGRQFSNSRSEMNVSTLELGDSALYLCASSLDRNYGYTFGSGTRLTVV.

The V call is TRBV5-1, the J call TRBJ1-2, with TRBD1 matching 9 bases. Germline V CDR1 and CDR2: SGHRS, YFSETQ. V lost 0 bases to trimming and J lost 2 bases; unmatched junction nucleotides: 5. This CDR3 comprises 16 residues. This CDR3 is CASSLDRGRRNYGYTF. The CDR3 DNA reads as TGCGCCAGCAGCTTGGACAGGGGGCGAAGAAACTATGGCTACACCTTC.

The rearrangement links TRBV5-1 to TRBJ2-2; 15 bases fit TRBD2. Germline CDR1 SGHRS, CDR2 YFSETQ. The CDR3 consists of 17 residues. J lost 6 bases, V lost 5 bases, and 8 bases had no gene match. The CDR3 spells CASSPGLAGGLPGELFF. CDR3 in DNA: TGCGCCAGCAGTCCTGGACTAGCGGGGGGGCTACCCGGGGAGCTGTTTTTT.

This clone is classed as medium-sized. The chain links TRBV27 to TRBJ1-6; weak D call: TRBD1 (6 bases). The CDR3 totals 15 residues. Germline V lookup: CDR1 MNHEY, CDR2 SMNVEV (reference sequence). The V end lost 2 bases, the J end lost 10 bases, and 15 bases lay between the germline ends. This CDR3 is CASSLREGGASPLHF. The CDR3, as DNA: TGTGCCAGCAGTTTAAGGGAGGGGGGGGCCTCACCCCTCCACTTT.